These T cell receptor beta chains were read from a single sample in a study of T cell changes during pregnancy in multiple sclerosis. The method was immunoSEQ multiplex PCR; TCRdb's version includes in-frame clones alone and lacks a portion of them. The sample has 55,000 to 85,000 clones; 90% are singletons. Sample: peripheral blood, taken in the third trimester of pregnancy. These receptors were obtained from a female donor with multiple sclerosis, enrolled in a pregnancy study. Both conserved end residues are part of each CDR3. D genes are given only for firm matches. Some rows mark clone size as missing; the rest say once, few, many or name a class of expanded clone.

d_gene	v_gene	abundance	len	j_gene	CDR3aa	CDR3nt
TRBD1	TRBV4-1	-	20	TRBJ2-7	CASSQAPGQGALAVSYEQYF	TGCGCCAGCAGCCAGGCCCCGGGACAGGGGGCGCTTGCCGTGTCCTACGAGCAGTACTTC
-	TRBV5-1	-	13	TRBJ1-1	CASRRQENTEAFF	TGCGCCAGCCGACGACAAGAGAACACTGAAGCTTTCTTT
-	TRBV7-3	-	12	TRBJ2-2	CASSLISGELFF	TGTGCCAGCAGCTTAATATCCGGGGAGCTGTTTTTT
-	TRBV10-3	-	15	TRBJ2-7	CAISESFRNRSEQYF	TGTGCCATCAGTGAGTCATTTCGGAACAGAAGCGAGCAGTACTTC
-	TRBV21-1	-	12	TRBJ1-2	CASRRKNYGYTF	TGTGCCAGCAGGAGAAAAAACTATGGCTACACCTTC
TRBD2	TRBV19	-	13	TRBJ2-1	CASRLAGGNEQFF	TGTGCCAGTCGACTAGCGGGGGGAAATGAGCAGTTCTTC
-	TRBV28	-	15	TRBJ1-2	CASSFGSPQDYGYTF	TGTGCCAGCAGTTTTGGTAGTCCCCAGGACTATGGCTACACCTTC
-	TRBV6-5	-	12	TRBJ2-7	CASSYQGAEQYF	TGTGCCAGCAGTTACCAGGGTGCAGAGCAGTACTTC
-	TRBV15	-	14	TRBJ1-2	CATSRREGWYGYTF	TGTGCCACCAGCCGGCGGGAGGGTTGGTATGGCTACACCTTC
TRBD1	TRBV6-6	-	15	TRBJ1-5	CASSYGQGFNQPQHF	TGTGCCAGCAGTTACGGACAGGGCTTTAATCAGCCCCAGCATTTT
-	TRBV4-2	-	19	TRBJ2-3	CASSPGSNTGRRNINTQYF	TGTGCCAGCAGCCCCGGAAGTAATACAGGACGACGGAACATTAATACGCAGTATTTT
TRBD1	TRBV9	-	12	TRBJ1-1	CASSVLRQGGFF	TGTGCCAGCAGCGTATTGCGGCAGGGGGGTTTCTTT
TRBD1	TRBV7-3	-	17	TRBJ1-6	CASSLRGQGAYNSPLHF	TGTGCCAGCAGCTTAAGGGGTCAGGGGGCTTATAATTCACCCCTCCACTTT
-	TRBV2	-	14	TRBJ1-3	CANQGKSSGNTIYF	TGTGCCAACCAGGGGAAGAGCTCTGGAAACACCATATATTTT
-	TRBV5-8	once	15	TRBJ1-5	CASSKQGRSNQPQHF	TGTGCCAGCAGCAAACAGGGTAGGAGCAATCAGCCCCAGCATTTT
TRBD2	TRBV5-4	-	17	TRBJ2-5	CASSSGTSGGLGETQYF	TGTGCCAGCAGCTCTGGGACTAGCGGGGGCCTGGGGGAGACCCAGTACTTC
-	TRBV7-3	-	16	TRBJ2-1	CASSRGFHSPYNEQFF	TGTGCCAGCAGCCGAGGGTTCCATAGCCCCTACAATGAGCAGTTCTTC
-	TRBV14	-	13	TRBJ2-2	CASSQDVTGELFF	TGTGCCAGCAGCCAAGATGTAACCGGGGAGCTGTTTTTT
-	TRBV6-5	-	12	TRBJ1-2	CASSPPTGGYTF	TGTGCCAGCAGTCCTCCGACAGGTGGCTACACCTTC
-	TRBV2	-	15	TRBJ2-1	CASSGRSLSNNEQFF	TGTGCCAGCAGTGGGCGGAGTCTCTCTAACAATGAGCAGTTCTTC
TRBD2	TRBV5-4	-	16	TRBJ2-3	CASSSSGGGAYDTQYF	TGTGCCAGCAGCTCGAGTGGCGGGGGGGCATATGATACGCAGTATTTT
TRBD2	TRBV19	-	17	TRBJ2-3	CASSQRELHVGTDTQYF	TGTGCCAGTAGTCAGCGGGAGCTTCATGTGGGCACAGATACGCAGTATTTT
-	TRBV5-6	-	12	TRBJ2-3	CASSLYPDTQYF	TGTGCCAGCAGCTTGTATCCAGATACGCAGTATTTT
-	TRBV11-3	-	14	TRBJ2-5	CASSLGGPGETQYF	TGTGCCAGCAGCTTAGGAGGGCCGGGGGAGACCCAGTACTTC
-	TRBV19	-	15	TRBJ2-2	CASSIVAGNTGELFF	TGTGCCAGTAGTATAGTCGCGGGGAACACCGGGGAGCTGTTTTTT
-	TRBV4-3	-	15	TRBJ2-2	CASSQGRVAPGELFF	TGCGCCAGCAGCCAAGGGCGAGTAGCGCCCGGGGAGCTGTTTTTT
TRBD2	TRBV7-2	-	15	TRBJ2-1	CASSLGGEGQGEQFF	TGTGCCAGCAGCTTAGGGGGGGAGGGCCAAGGTGAGCAGTTCTTC
TRBD2	TRBV5-4	-	16	TRBJ2-3	CASSQAERGVADTQYF	TGCGCCAGCAGCCAAGCCGAGCGGGGGGTGGCAGATACGCAGTATTTT
-	TRBV5-1	-	14	TRBJ1-1	CASLEGGVGTEAFF	TGCGCCAGCTTGGAGGGGGGGGTAGGAACTGAAGCTTTCTTT
-	TRBV30	-	13	TRBJ1-2	CAWIPGGNYGYTF	TGTGCCTGGATCCCGGGGGGGAACTATGGCTACACCTTC
-	TRBV5-1	-	12	TRBJ1-2	CASSFPQGPHTF	TGCGCCAGCAGCTTCCCACAGGGTCCCCACACCTTC
-	TRBV21-1	once	17	TRBJ1-6	CASSTHLRGEINSPLHF	TGTGCCAGCAGCACCCACCTGCGGGGGGAGATTAATTCACCCCTCCACTTT
-	TRBV30	-	13	TRBJ1-1	CAWSLLEGAEAFF	TGTGCCTGGAGCCTCTTGGAGGGAGCTGAAGCTTTCTTT
-	TRBV4-3	-	15	TRBJ1-2	CASSQDRGALYGYTF	TGCGCCAGCAGCCAAGATCGGGGGGCCCTTTATGGCTACACCTTC
-	TRBV5-1	-	15	TRBJ1-1	CASSLESGIRTEAFF	TGCGCCAGCAGCTTGGAGTCAGGGATTCGCACTGAAGCTTTCTTT
TRBD2	TRBV11-2	-	16	TRBJ2-7	CASSTRLRGGADEQYF	TGTGCCAGCAGCACCCGGCTTCGCGGGGGGGCGGACGAGCAGTACTTC
-	TRBV6-1	-	14	TRBJ1-2	CASSEGPTNYGYTF	TGTGCCAGCAGTGAAGGACCGACAAACTATGGCTACACCTTC
-	TRBV5-6	-	15	TRBJ1-1	CASSLGFTPNTEAFF	TGTGCCAGCAGCTTGGGTTTCACACCAAACACTGAAGCTTTCTTT
-	TRBV29-1	-	13	TRBJ1-1	CSVATDMNTEAFF	TGCAGCGTTGCGACAGATATGAACACTGAAGCTTTCTTT
TRBD1	TRBV10-1	-	13	TRBJ1-1	CASRDRERTEAFF	TGCGCCAGCCGGGACAGGGAAAGAACTGAAGCTTTCTTT
TRBD1	TRBV30	-	13	TRBJ1-4	CAWTGQGNEKLFF	TGTGCCTGGACGGGACAGGGGAATGAAAAACTGTTTTTT